This entry features one TCR beta chain sequence. This sample is drawn from a study of blood T cell repertoires in COVID-19. Study context: Both acute and convalescent COVID-19 samples were obtained from the United States, Italy and Spain. T cells, B-cell-depleted T cells, or PBMCs supplied cDNA or gDNA.

V was pared by 1 base and J by 7 bases, with 15 bases between. The CDR3 loop spans 15 amino acids. Looked up from germline, CDR1 is SGHRS and CDR2 is YFSETQ. Per the original methods: Estimated nucleated cell counts came from reference gene primer amplification. Assay used: immunoSEQ multiplex PCR; TCRdb lists only in-frame clones, some missing. From that table come the V and J calls and clone size; the DNA was used to work out D and trimming. Here the sample spans about 81,000 clones, about 89% being singletons. This chain joins TRBV5-1 and TRBJ2-1; D may be TRBD2 (5 bases). The clonotype was recovered from a man between 65 and 79 years old with active or convalescent COVID-19. The sample comprised peripheral blood. This CDR3 is CASSLLSGTLNEQFF. The CDR3 DNA follows: TGCGCCAGCAGCTTGTTGAGCGGCACCCTGAATGAGCAGTTCTTC.